This TCR beta chain was found in a study of T cell changes during pregnancy in multiple sclerosis. Generated by immunoSEQ multiplex PCR, the TCRdb table keeps only in-frame clones and is missing some. This table holds over 85,000 clones, 80% to 95% found once. The ends were cut back, 3 bases at V and 8 bases at J, with 16 bases in the middle. Germline CDR1 MGHDK, CDR2 SYGVNS. The CDR3 sequence is 14 residues long. Sequenced material: peripheral blood, taken in the first trimester of pregnancy. The chain employs TRBV25-1 and TRBJ1-1, with D perhaps TRBD1 (5 bases). This TCR was sampled from a female donor in good health, enrolled as a control in a pregnancy study. For the CDR3, the DNA is TGTGCCAGCAGTGATTTGTTGGGGGGGTTGGAAGCTTTCTTT. Translation gives CASSDLLGGLEAFF.